This entry is about one T cell receptor (beta chain). The record originates from a study of blood T cell repertoires in COVID-19. Across the whole study: Sites in the United States, Italy and Spain provided acute and convalescent COVID-19 samples. The analysed material was cDNA or gDNA that came from T cells, B-cell-depleted T cells, or PBMCs.

Per the authors' pipeline: Reference gene primer amplification gave nucleated cell count estimates. Generated by immunoSEQ multiplex PCR, the TCRdb table keeps only in-frame clones and is missing some. V, J and clone size derive from that table, while D and trimming were established from the DNA sequence. The sample carries 90,000 to 100,000 clones, around 85% recorded once. The germline gives CDR1 SGHTA, CDR2 FQGNSA. This CDR3 contains 13 residues. The V gene lost 1 base and the J gene lost 12 bases, with 12 bases spanning the gap. The specimen sequenced was peripheral blood. This receptor was taken from an older man with acute or convalescent COVID-19. The gene calls are TRBV7-2 and TRBJ1-4; D is unclear. Here the CDR3 DNA reads TGTGCCAGCAGCTTAGGTCAAAGTGTAGAACTGTTTTTT. It is translated as CASSLGQSVELFF.